The 9 T cell receptor beta chains below were found in one sample sequenced in a study of T cells in Graves' hyperthyroidism and ophthalmopathy. TCR beta CDR3 regions were amplified from RNA transcripts. The HTBI set primed first-round TCR CDR3 RT-PCR. TCRdb analysed the multiplex PCR reads with MiXCR anew, one entry per CDR3 protein. The data hold 300,000 to 400,000 distinct CDR3 sequences, with about 13% observed a single time. What was sequenced was blood. These receptors were taken from a woman between 18 and 29 years old with Graves' hyperthyroidism.

The V gene is TRBV7-9, the J gene TRBJ1-2; weak D call: TRBD1 (5 bases). CDR1 SEHNR and CDR2 FQNEAQ come from the germline V gene (reference sequence). This CDR3 has 12 residues. Trimming took off 8 bases at V and 4 bases at J, with 11 bases between the two ends. The DNA for the CDR3 is TGTGCCAGCGATCGTGGGACCTATGGCTACACCTTC. It encodes CASDRGTYGYTF.

This clonotype came up a few times. The chain links TRBV10-2 to TRBJ2-7; TRBD2 is a possible D gene (6 bases). The V gene lost 11 bases and the J gene lost 6 bases, with 17 bases spanning the gap. The CDR3 covers 12 residues. From germline, CDR1 is WSHSY and CDR2 SAAADI. This CDR3 reads CAGGTRPSEQYF. Written as DNA, the CDR3 is TGCGCCGGTGGGACTCGACCCTCCGAGCAGTACTTC.

There are many counts of this clonotype. The chain recombines TRBV5-1 with TRBJ2-1; D gene unclear. Germline values: CDR1 SGHRS, CDR2 YFSETQ. The CDR3 totals 12 residues. Trimming cost V 4 bases and J 10 bases, with 12 bases left between them. The CDR3 coding sequence is TGCGCCAGCAGCCCTAGTGGTAGCGAGCAGTTCTTC. This translates into CASSPSGSEQFF.

This clonotype was detected ten times or more. This sequence joins TRBV27 and TRBJ2-7; 9 bases align to TRBD2. CDR1 and CDR2 (germline): MNHEY, SMNVEV (reference sequence). Trimming took 2 bases from V and 6 from J; bases not matched to a gene: 11. The CDR3 contains 16 residues. DNA for the CDR3: TGTGCCAGCAGTTTAGGTAGCGGGAGAGCCGAAGCCGAGCAGTACTTC. It codes for CASSLGSGRAEAEQYF.

This clonotype was recorded at least ten times. The chain carries TRBV10-3 and TRBJ1-1, with TRBD1 identical over 9 bases. Germline assignment: CDR1 ENHRY and CDR2 SYGVKD. The CDR3 has 16 amino acids. V shed 0 bases and J 5 bases; nucleotides not matched to a gene: 7. The CDR3 DNA sequence: TGTGCCATCAGTGAGTCCATGGGGACAGGGAAAACTGAAGCTTTCTTT. This codes for CAISESMGTGKTEAFF.

This clonotype appeared many times. This sequence joins TRBV7-6 and TRBJ1-1, with D maybe TRBD1 (5 bases). Germline CDR1 SGHVS, CDR2 FNYEAQ. V was trimmed by 5 bases and J by 3 bases, leaving 13 bases between them. The CDR3 consists of 14 residues. The CDR3 sequence: CASSPRDEDTEAFF. The DNA for the CDR3 is TGTGCCAGCAGCCCTCGGGACGAAGACACTGAAGCTTTCTTT.

This clonotype has a handful of counts. The chain is built from TRBV6-1 and TRBJ2-4; weak D call: TRBD2 (6 bases). V was clipped by 5 bases and J by 4 bases, with 12 bases between them. The germline V gene has CDR1 MNHNS and CDR2 SASEGT. The CDR3 length is 14 residues. The CDR3 sequence: CASSRGIGKNIQYF. For the CDR3, the DNA is TGTGCCAGCAGTCGGGGGATAGGGAAAAACATTCAGTACTTC.

This clonotype was counted between two and nine times. The V gene is TRBV5-1, the J gene TRBJ1-6; D ambiguous. Between the trimmed V and J ends, which lost 5 bases and 7 bases, there was a span of 16 bases. The length of the CDR3 is 15 residues. Germline CDR1 reads SGHRS; CDR2 reads YFSETQ. CDR3 region: CASRKIGQRNSPLHF. The CDR3 DNA is TGCGCCAGCAGGAAGATAGGGCAGCGCAATTCACCCCTCCACTTT.

The gene calls are TRBV10-3 and TRBJ2-1; 11 bases fit TRBD2. The germline V gene has CDR1 ENHRY and CDR2 SYGVKD. CDR3 length: 16 amino acids. V lost 6 bases to trimming and J lost 5 bases; unmatched junction nucleotides: 9. The CDR3 reads CAIRAPLAGGNNEQFF. The CDR3 coding sequence is TGTGCCATCAGAGCCCCCCTAGCGGGGGGTAACAATGAGCAGTTCTTC.